This record concerns one T cell receptor (beta chain) sequence. This record belongs to a study of CD8 T cells in Susac syndrome. Trimming removed 9 bases at V and 10 bases at J, with 22 bases between. CDR1 is LNHDA and CDR2 is SQIVND in the germline V gene (reference sequence). This CDR3 has 15 amino acids. In blood CD8+ and CD4+ T cells, TCR beta underwent sequencing. RNA was extracted with the RNeasy kit, and a quantity of roughly 0.45 to 1 ug was reverse transcribed using random hexamers. TCRdb fed the immunoSEQ multiplex PCR reads into MiXCR, producing one record per CDR3 protein. The data contain about 180,000 distinct CDR3 sequences, around 94% of them singletons.

This sequence was found in a human donor with Susac syndrome. The chain has TRBV19 and TRBJ1-6, with a weak D call TRBD1 (6 bases). Sequencing was done on a sample of CD4+ T cells from PBMCs. The CDR3 DNA follows: TGTGCCAGCGCCGGCGGCCGGGGGGCGGAATCACCCCTCCACTTT. It encodes CASAGGRGAESPLHF.